This entry features one T cell receptor (beta chain) sequence. Its matching antigen is unknown. Each CDR3 protein is one row after TCRdb ran MiXCR on the reads. The table records some 940,000 distinct CDR3 sequences, around 32% of them present only once. The data belong to a study of T cell repertoires in cytomegalovirus infection. Study results and caveats: Dominating the ex vivo response were TCR beta clonotypes that were CMV-specific and HLA-C-restricted.

The CDR3 is 14 residues long. Germline values: CDR1 MNHEY, CDR2 SMNVEV (reference sequence). The V segment lost 10 bases and the J segment 0 bases; nucleotides outside the gene matches: 8. The source is a human donor in good health (CMV status not recorded). Some clones in this sample may be carry-over from other donors' samples. The rearrangement links TRBV27 to TRBJ1-1, with TRBD1 matching 7 bases. Sequencing was performed on cultured CD8+ T cells from PBMCs, taken from culture after CMV antigen stimulation. The CDR3 DNA is TGTGCCACCAAGCCGGGACAGCTGAACACTGAAGCTTTCTTT. Protein product: CATKPGQLNTEAFF.